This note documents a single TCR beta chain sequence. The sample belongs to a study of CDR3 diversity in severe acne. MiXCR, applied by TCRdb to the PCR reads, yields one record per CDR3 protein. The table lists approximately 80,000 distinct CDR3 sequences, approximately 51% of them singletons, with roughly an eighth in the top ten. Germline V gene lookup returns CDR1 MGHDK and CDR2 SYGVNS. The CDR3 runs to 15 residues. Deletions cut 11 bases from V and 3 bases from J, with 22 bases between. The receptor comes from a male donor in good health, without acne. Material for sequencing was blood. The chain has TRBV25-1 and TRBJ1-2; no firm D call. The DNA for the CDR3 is TGTGCCTGGAGCAGTAAAGACCTCAGATACTATGGCTACACCTTC. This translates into CAWSSKDLRYYGYTF.